A single TCR beta chain is shown here with its context. The target antigen is unknown. The CDR3 totals 13 residues. In germline, CDR1 is KGHDR, CDR2 SFDVKD. Trimming stripped 4 bases from V and 7 bases from J, with 12 bases between. Specified treatment: about 20 received Ad26.COV2.S at low or high dose, single or two shots; about 5 received placebo; per-sample allocation not given. Sampling happened 63 days after the first vaccine or placebo injection. In the vaccine, an Ad26 vector expressed the SARS-CoV-2 spike of the Wuhan strain. The repertoire was sequenced with immunoSEQ multiplex PCR; TCRdb's copy has only in-frame clones and lacks some. This sample yields 450,000 to 550,000 clones, of which about 88% are seen a single time; over 1.5% belongs to the top ten. These data belong to a study of Ad26.COV2.S vaccination and SARS-CoV-2 variants. Turning to the study itself: Intramuscular Ad26.COV2.S at 5x10^10 or 1x10^11 viral particles.

General study findings and limits: Once vaccination had occurred, spike-specific CD8+ and CD4+ T cell responses reportedly showed substantial breadth. An underestimation of total T cell responses may have resulted from the TCR breadth and depth analyses.

V usage is TRBV24-1 and J usage is TRBJ1-2; D uncertain. The TCR originated in a person between 18 and 59 years old who received the Ad26.COV2.S COVID-19 vaccine or a placebo. Source: peripheral blood, taken in a trial of Ad26.COV2.S vaccine versus placebo. The CDR3 DNA is TGTGCCACCAGTGAAGGCAGAGAAGGTGGCTACACCTTC. Translating it yields CATSEGREGGYTF.